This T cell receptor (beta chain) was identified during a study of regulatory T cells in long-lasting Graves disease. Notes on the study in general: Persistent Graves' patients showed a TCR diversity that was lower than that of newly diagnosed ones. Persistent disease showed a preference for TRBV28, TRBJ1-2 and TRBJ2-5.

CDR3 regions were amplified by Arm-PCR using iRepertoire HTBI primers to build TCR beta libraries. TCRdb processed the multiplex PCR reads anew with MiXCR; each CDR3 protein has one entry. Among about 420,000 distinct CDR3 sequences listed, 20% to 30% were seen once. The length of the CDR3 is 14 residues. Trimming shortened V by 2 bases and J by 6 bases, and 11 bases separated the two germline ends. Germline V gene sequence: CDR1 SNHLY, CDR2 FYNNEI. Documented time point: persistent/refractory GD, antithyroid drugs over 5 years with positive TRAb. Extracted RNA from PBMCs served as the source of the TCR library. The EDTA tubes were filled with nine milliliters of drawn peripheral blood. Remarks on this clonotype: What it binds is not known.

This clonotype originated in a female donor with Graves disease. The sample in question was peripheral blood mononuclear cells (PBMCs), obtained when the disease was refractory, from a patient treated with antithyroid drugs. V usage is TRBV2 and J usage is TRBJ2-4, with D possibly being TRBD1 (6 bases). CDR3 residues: CASSERQGRNIQYF. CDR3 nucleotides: TGTGCCAGCAGTGAACGGCAGGGGAGAAACATTCAGTACTTC.